The sample holds a few counts of the clone carrying this T cell receptor (beta chain). Its antigen is as yet unknown. The record originates from a study of vaccination and CD4 T cells after COVID-19. Sequencing of DNA taken from cultured CD4+ T cells relied on the Oncomine TCR Beta short-read assay. MiXCR was run by TCRdb on the PCR reads, yielding one entry per CDR3 protein. This table holds around 27,000 distinct CDR3 sequences, roughly a third found once. Regarding time point: late sampling 161 to 241 days after vaccination in three convalescent patients. Treatment specified: roughly 10-day PBMC culture with coronavirus spike peptide pools or control peptides (ViraFEST assay). Germline CDR1 reads DFQATT; CDR2 reads SNEGSKA (reference sequence). This CDR3 region has 15 residues. V shed 0 bases, J shed 1 base, and the junction held 3 bases outside the gene matches.

Here the sequenced sample was CD4+ T cells from blood, cultured in vitro, taken about 7 months after SARS-CoV-2 vaccination. The origin of this receptor is a human donor who had recovered from COVID-19. This sequence joins TRBV20-1 and TRBJ2-5, with 9 bases fitting TRBD2. Here the CDR3 reads CSARETSGTQETQYF. The CDR3 nucleotides read TGCAGTGCTAGAGAGACTAGCGGAACCCAAGAGACCCAGTACTTC.